This T cell receptor beta chain was documented in a study of T cell repertoires in cytomegalovirus infection. Concerning this clonotype: Its specificity is not known.

TCRdb re-analysed the reads in MiXCR, keeping a single row per CDR3 protein. The sample yields 450,000 to 600,000 distinct CDR3 sequences, around 30% seen once. Study-level results: Ex vivo, HLA-C-restricted CMV-specific TCR beta clonotypes prevailed over the rest of the response. Cumulated frequencies of public TCR beta families served to identify carriers of CMV plus the relevant HLA.

This CDR3 contains 15 residues. Between the trimmed V and J ends, which lost 4 bases and 3 bases, there was a span of 13 bases. Per the germline V gene, CDR1 is SGHNT and CDR2 is YYREEE (reference sequence). The J gene is TRBJ2-2, the V gene TRBV5-4; a weak D match, TRBD1 (5 bases). This clonotype was obtained from a human donor in good health (CMV status not recorded). Some clones in this sample may be carry-over from other donors' samples. The sample in question was cultured PBMCs, obtained from culture after CMV antigen stimulation. The CDR3 nucleotides read TGTGCCAGCAGCGGGGCAGCGCTCTACACCGGGGAGCTGTTTTTT. Translation gives CASSGAALYTGELFF.